This T cell receptor beta chain emerged from a study of blood T cell repertoires in COVID-19. Study context: T cells, B-cell-depleted T cells, or PBMCs provided the cDNA or gDNA that served as material.

Clones were read by immunoSEQ multiplex PCR, and TCRdb kept only the in-frame ones, dropping some. The table lists over 110,000 clones, roughly 78% of them singletons. CDR1 SGHRS and CDR2 YFSETQ come from the germline V gene. The V segment lost 6 bases and the J segment 7 bases; nucleotides outside the gene matches: 8. The CDR3 is 13 amino acids. The chain combines TRBV5-1 with TRBJ1-2, with 8 bases matching TRBD1. The sample consisted of peripheral blood. This TCR was recovered from a man between 60 and 70 years old with acute or convalescent COVID-19. In DNA, the CDR3 is TGCGCCAGCACCATGACAGGGGATGTTGGCTACACCTTC. It translates to CASTMTGDVGYTF.